This T cell receptor beta chain was recorded in a study of graft-versus-host responses after intestinal transplantation (dated by TCRdb to about 2021). About the full investigation: Multivisceral, liver-intestinal, or isolated intestinal transplants were received by the recipients. Samples from a few later patients were sequenced in-house on an Illumina MiSeq with MiXCR processing rather than by the commercial service. Every recipient was given anti-thymocyte globulin induction, then maintenance tacrolimus and steroids for 3 to 4 years. After intestinal transplantation, graft-versus-host and host-versus-graft alloreactive T cell clones in the graft, circulation and bone marrow were tracked using bulk TCR-beta CDR3 sequencing. To identify alloreactive clones, pre-transplant mixed lymphocyte reaction products were sequenced and then compared with unstimulated pre-transplant donor and recipient T cells. Of the roughly 26 intestinal transplant recipients enrolled in the cohort, one of whom was a retransplant, 3 patients without pretransplant specimens were excluded. Donor T cell macrochimerism was defined as a peak of at least 4% donor T cells among recipient peripheral blood mononuclear cells.

The research as a whole found: GvH clones turned up in recipient bone marrow, with some appearing earlier in ileal mucosa or blood, a pattern consistent with an intestinal mucosal origin. The conclusions were limited by the relatively low number and heterogeneity of the intestinal transplant patients. In patients with donor T cell macrochimerism, the allografts had high GvH to HvG T cell clonal ratios. Early after transplant, declines in HvG clones were associated with peak levels of circulating GvH clones.

Blood samples were collected up to 4 times in the first month after transplant and then at least monthly when available. Sequences SGHAT (CDR1) and FQNNGV (CDR2) are obtained from the germline V gene. Trimming takes 4 bases from V and 4 bases from J, and the germline ends sit 4 bases apart. The CDR3 goes from the cysteine to the phenylalanine over 12 residues. Solely the CDR3 DNA is kept, with 36 bases framed from the first base. Concerning this clone: Its antigen remains undetermined. It has no much larger one-base neighbor in the sample; base qualities were not kept.

Library preparation used the immunoSEQ multiplex PCR assay. For most patients, high-throughput TCR-beta CDR3 sequencing of genomic DNA was performed by Adaptive Biotechnologies. On the study's bioinformatics: TCR sequencing data for approximately 19 patients were retrieved from Adaptive's ImmunoSEQ software; three other patients were processed with MiXCR and VDJtools. CDR3 nucleotide sequences shared between donor and recipient were removed because their origin could not be assigned. Alloreactive clones required at least 2-fold expansion over unstimulated cells and minimum CFSE-low frequency of 0.002% (template counts) or 0.001% (read counts). Clones were considered mappable if detected in sequenced pre-transplant spleen, lymph node, or MLR CFSE-low populations of the donor or recipient. Cumulative frequency of alloreactive clones was calculated as a percentage of all sequences weighted by copy number. Drawn from immuneACCESS, this table holds only the in-frame rearrangements with V and J called that TCRdb kept. Clones are partly lost; checked studies trace under half to an unresolved V gene and leave the rest unexplained. The V and J calls and the clone size are those of that table, but D and trimming were determined from the DNA. Counted in this sample were around 45,000 clones; about 95% of them appeared once. The top ten clones comprise around 1.5% of the sample.

The source is a human patient who received an intestinal transplant, so some T cells may come from the graft donor. The rearranged chain carries TRBV11-2 and TRBJ2-2; confidence is insufficient to name the D gene. Source: PBMCs, taken about 350 days after intestinal transplant. The bases read TGTGCCAGCAGCTCACCCACCGGGGAGCTGTTTTTT. Translated, it reads CASSSPTGELFF.